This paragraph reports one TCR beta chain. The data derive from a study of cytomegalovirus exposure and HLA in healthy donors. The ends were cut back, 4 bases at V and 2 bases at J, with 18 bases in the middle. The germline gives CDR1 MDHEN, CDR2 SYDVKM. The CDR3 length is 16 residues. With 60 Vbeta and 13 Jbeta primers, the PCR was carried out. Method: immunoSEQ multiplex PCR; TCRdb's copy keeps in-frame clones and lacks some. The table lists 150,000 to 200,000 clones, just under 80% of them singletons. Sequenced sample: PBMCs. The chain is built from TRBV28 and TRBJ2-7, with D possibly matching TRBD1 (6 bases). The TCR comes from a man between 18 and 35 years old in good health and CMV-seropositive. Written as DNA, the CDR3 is TGTGCCAGCAGTTCGCTTCATCAGGGGTGGCCCTACGAGCAGTACTTC. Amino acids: CASSSLHQGWPYEQYF.